Listed below are T cell receptor beta chains from one sample, sequenced in a study of shared clonotypes between healthy human individuals. The method was immunoSEQ multiplex PCR; TCRdb's version includes in-frame clones alone and lacks a portion of them. The profile covers around 2,000,000 clones, with roughly 95% appearing a single time and roughly 1% taken by the ten largest. The sequenced sample was naive CD8+ T cells sorted from blood. The receptors stem from a man aged 18 to 35 in good health. The CDR3 runs from the conserved cysteine through the conserved F or W. A D gene is named only where the DNA matches it firmly. Size is stated for part of the rows, as once, few or many counts, or as a class when the clone is expanded.

j_gene: TRBJ2-2
abundance: -
d_gene: TRBD2
v_gene: TRBV27
CDR3nt: TGTGCCAGCAGTTTGACTAGCGGGTACGAGGAGCTGTTTTTT
CDR3aa: CASSLTSGYEELFF

j_gene: TRBJ2-7
abundance: once
d_gene: TRBD1
v_gene: TRBV5-1
CDR3nt: TGCGCCAGCAGCTTCGGGACAGGGCCCTACGAGCAGTACTTC
CDR3aa: CASSFGTGPYEQYF

j_gene: TRBJ1-2
abundance: -
d_gene: TRBD1
v_gene: TRBV5-1
CDR3nt: TGCGCCAGCTCGGGACAGGGACGTGGCTACACCTTC
CDR3aa: CASSGQGRGYTF

j_gene: TRBJ1-4
abundance: -
d_gene: TRBD1
v_gene: TRBV7-8
CDR3nt: TGTGCCAGCAGCTTATCTCGGGGACAGGGGGCTTTTAATGAAAAACTGTTTTTT
CDR3aa: CASSLSRGQGAFNEKLFF

j_gene: TRBJ2-5
abundance: -
d_gene: -
v_gene: TRBV28
CDR3nt: TGTGCCAGCAGTCCCCGACAGGTTCTCCAAGAGACCCAGTACTTC
CDR3aa: CASSPRQVLQETQYF

j_gene: TRBJ1-3
abundance: -
d_gene: -
v_gene: TRBV5-8
CDR3nt: TGTGCCAGCAGCCCGGAGGGGTCGGGGCCGGCGAACACCATATATTTT
CDR3aa: CASSPEGSGPANTIYF

j_gene: TRBJ2-1
abundance: -
d_gene: -
v_gene: TRBV7-8
CDR3nt: TGTGCCAGCACCCTGACGTGGGATGAGCAGTTCTTC
CDR3aa: CASTLTWDEQFF

j_gene: TRBJ2-3
abundance: -
d_gene: TRBD1
v_gene: TRBV13
CDR3nt: TGTGCCAGCAGCTCTGGACAGGGGGATTTGACAGATACGCAGTATTTT
CDR3aa: CASSSGQGDLTDTQYF

j_gene: TRBJ2-7
abundance: -
d_gene: -
v_gene: TRBV13
CDR3nt: TGTGCCAGCAGCTTAGGTGTCTACAACTACGAGCAGTACTTC
CDR3aa: CASSLGVYNYEQYF

j_gene: TRBJ2-1
abundance: -
d_gene: TRBD1
v_gene: TRBV5-1
CDR3nt: TGCGCCAGCAGCACTTGGACAGGGGGGTCATACAATGAGCAGTTCTTC
CDR3aa: CASSTWTGGSYNEQFF

j_gene: TRBJ1-2
abundance: -
d_gene: -
v_gene: TRBV5-4
CDR3nt: TGTGCCAGCAGCTCCGCTGGCCAAAAAACAGGGCACTATGGCTACACCTTC
CDR3aa: CASSSAGQKTGHYGYTF

j_gene: TRBJ1-1
abundance: -
d_gene: -
v_gene: TRBV7-8
CDR3nt: TGTGCCAGCAGCTTGGGGTACCGGCTCGGGTCTGAAGCTTTCTTT
CDR3aa: CASSLGYRLGSEAFF

j_gene: TRBJ2-3
abundance: -
d_gene: -
v_gene: TRBV11-3
CDR3nt: TGTGCCAGCAGCTTAGGCCTGGGGGTTAGCACAGATACGCAGTATTTT
CDR3aa: CASSLGLGVSTDTQYF